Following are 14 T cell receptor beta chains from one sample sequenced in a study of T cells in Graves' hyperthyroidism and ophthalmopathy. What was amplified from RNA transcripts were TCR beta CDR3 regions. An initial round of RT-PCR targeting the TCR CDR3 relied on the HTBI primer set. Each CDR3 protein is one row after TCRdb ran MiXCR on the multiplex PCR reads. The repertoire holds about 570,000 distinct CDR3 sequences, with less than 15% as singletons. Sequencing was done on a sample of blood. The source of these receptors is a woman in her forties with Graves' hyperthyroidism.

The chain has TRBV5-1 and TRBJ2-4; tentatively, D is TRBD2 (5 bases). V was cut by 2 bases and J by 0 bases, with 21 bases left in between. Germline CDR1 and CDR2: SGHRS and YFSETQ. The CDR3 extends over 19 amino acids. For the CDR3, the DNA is TGCGCCAGCAGCTTCGGCTCGGGATTAAGAGCGTTAGCCAAAAACATTCAGTACTTC. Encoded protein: CASSFGSGLRALAKNIQYF. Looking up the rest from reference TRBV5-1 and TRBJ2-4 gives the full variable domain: KAGVTQTPRYLIKTRGQQVTLSCSPISGHRSVSWYQQTPGQGLQFLFEYFSETQRNKGNFPGRFSGRQFSNSRSEMNVSTLELGDSALYLCASSFGSGLRALAKNIQYFGAGTRLSVL.

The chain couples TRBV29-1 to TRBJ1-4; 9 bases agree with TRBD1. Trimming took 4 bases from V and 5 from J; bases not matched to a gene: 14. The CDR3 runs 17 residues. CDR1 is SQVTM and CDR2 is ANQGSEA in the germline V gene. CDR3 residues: CSVVRVIGTGKNEKLFF. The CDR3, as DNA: TGCAGCGTTGTCCGAGTTATCGGGACAGGGAAGAATGAAAAACTGTTTTTT.

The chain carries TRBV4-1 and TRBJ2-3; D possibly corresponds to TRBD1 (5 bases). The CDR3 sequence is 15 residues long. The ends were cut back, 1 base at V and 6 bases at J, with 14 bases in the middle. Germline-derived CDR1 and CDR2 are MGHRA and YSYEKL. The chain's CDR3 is CASSQVAGQVDTQYF. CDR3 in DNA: TGCGCCAGCAGCCAAGTGGCAGGGCAAGTGGATACGCAGTATTTT.

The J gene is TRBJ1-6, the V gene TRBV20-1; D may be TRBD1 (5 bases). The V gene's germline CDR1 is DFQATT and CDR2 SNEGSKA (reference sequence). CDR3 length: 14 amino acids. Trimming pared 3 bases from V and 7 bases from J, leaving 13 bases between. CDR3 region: CSARPGTVNSPLHF. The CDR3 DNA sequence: TGCAGTGCTAGGCCCGGGACCGTAAATTCACCCCTCCACTTT.

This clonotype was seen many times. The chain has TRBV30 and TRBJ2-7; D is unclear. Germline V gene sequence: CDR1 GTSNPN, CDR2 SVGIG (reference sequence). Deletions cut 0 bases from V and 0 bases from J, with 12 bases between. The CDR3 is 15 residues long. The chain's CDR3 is CAWSVLRQPSYEQYF. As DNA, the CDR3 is TGTGCCTGGAGTGTACTTCGGCAGCCCTCCTACGAGCAGTACTTC.

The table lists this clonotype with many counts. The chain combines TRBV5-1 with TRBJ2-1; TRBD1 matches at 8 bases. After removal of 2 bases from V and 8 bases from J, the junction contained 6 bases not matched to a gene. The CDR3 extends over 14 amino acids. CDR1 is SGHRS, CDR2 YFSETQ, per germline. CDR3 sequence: CASSFPDRADEQFF. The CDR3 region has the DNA TGCGCCAGCAGCTTCCCGGACAGGGCGGATGAGCAGTTCTTC.

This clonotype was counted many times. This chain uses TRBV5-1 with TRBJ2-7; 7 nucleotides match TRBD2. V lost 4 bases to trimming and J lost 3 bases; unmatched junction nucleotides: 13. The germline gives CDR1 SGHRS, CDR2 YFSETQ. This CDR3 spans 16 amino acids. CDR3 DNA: TGCGCCAGCAGCGCTGCGGGGGTCTACTATAGCTACGAGCAGTACTTC. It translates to CASSAAGVYYSYEQYF.

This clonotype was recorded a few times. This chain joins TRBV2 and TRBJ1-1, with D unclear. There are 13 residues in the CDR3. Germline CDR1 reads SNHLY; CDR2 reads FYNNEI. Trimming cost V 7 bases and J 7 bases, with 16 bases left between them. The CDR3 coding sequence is TGTGCCAGCACTTACGACTCACGGGGTGAAGCTTTCTTT. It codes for CASTYDSRGEAFF.

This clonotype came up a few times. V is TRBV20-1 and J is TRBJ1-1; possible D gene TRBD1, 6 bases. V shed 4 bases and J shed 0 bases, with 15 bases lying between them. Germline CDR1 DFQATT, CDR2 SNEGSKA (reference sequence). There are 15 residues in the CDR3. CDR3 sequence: CSAKSGTSMNTEAFF. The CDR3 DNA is TGCAGTGCTAAATCCGGGACAAGCATGAACACTGAAGCTTTCTTT.

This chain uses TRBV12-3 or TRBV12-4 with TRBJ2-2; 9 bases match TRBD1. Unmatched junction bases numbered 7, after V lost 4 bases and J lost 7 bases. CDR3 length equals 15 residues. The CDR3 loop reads CASSSYGTGIGELFF. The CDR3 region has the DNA TGTGCCAGCAGTTCATACGGGACAGGGATCGGGGAGCTGTTTTTT.

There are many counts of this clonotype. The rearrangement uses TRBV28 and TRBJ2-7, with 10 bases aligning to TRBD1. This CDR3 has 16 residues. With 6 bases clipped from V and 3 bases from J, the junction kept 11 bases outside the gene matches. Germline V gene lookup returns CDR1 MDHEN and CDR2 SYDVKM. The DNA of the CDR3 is TGTGCCAGCAGCTGGGATTATCGGACAGGGGGCTACGAGCAGTACTTC. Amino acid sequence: CASSWDYRTGGYEQYF.

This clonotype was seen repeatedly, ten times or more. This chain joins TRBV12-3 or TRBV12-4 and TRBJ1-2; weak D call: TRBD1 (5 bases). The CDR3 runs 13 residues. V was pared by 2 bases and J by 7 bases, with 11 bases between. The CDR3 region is CASSLKGTGGYTF. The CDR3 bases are TGTGCCAGCAGTTTAAAGGGGACGGGTGGCTACACCTTC.

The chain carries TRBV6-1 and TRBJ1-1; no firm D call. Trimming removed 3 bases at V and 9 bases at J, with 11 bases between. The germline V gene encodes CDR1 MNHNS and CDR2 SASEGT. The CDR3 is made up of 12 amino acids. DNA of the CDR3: TGTGCCAGCAGTGACTTCACCGAGAAAGCTTTCTTT. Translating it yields CASSDFTEKAFF.

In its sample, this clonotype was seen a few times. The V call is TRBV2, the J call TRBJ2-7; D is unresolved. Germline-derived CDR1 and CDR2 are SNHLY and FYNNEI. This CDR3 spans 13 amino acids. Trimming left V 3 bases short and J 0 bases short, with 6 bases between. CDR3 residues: CASSDGLSYEQYF. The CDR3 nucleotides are TGTGCCAGCAGTGACGGTCTCTCCTACGAGCAGTACTTC. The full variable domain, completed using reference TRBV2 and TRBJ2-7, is EPEVTQTPSHQVTQMGQEVILRCVPISNHLYFYWYRQILGQKVEFLVSFYNNEISEKSEIFDDQFSVERPDGSNFTLKIRSTKLEDSAMYFCASSDGLSYEQYFGPGTRLTVT.